This T cell receptor (beta chain) originates from a study of blood T cells in healthy people across ages. Study observations and caveats: Donor CMV status, an unknown factor, possibly confounded changes in expanded clonotypes. Older individuals had lower TCR beta diversity per million T cells (the decline was roughly linear).

For the second PCR, which ran for roughly 6 to 12 cycles, a sample-barcoded 5' primer and a J-beta primer mix were used. Via MiXCR, TCRdb re-called the 5' RACE reads, giving one row per CDR3 protein. The sample carries 1.5 million to 2 million distinct CDR3 sequences, roughly 43% recorded once. CDR3 length equals 16 residues. Germline V gene lookup returns CDR1 SGHTA and CDR2 FQGTGA. For this clonotype: Its antigen remains unknown. The junction departs from germline at one end; a sequencing error may be responsible.

The rearrangement uses TRBV7-3 and TRBJ2-1, with TRBD2 identical over 10 bases. The sample taken for sequencing was blood. This clonotype was obtained from a human donor in good health. CDR3 sequence (DNA): TGTGCCAGCAGCTTATTATCCGGGACTAGCGTCAATGAGCGGTTCTTC. It is translated as CASSLLSGTSVNERFF.